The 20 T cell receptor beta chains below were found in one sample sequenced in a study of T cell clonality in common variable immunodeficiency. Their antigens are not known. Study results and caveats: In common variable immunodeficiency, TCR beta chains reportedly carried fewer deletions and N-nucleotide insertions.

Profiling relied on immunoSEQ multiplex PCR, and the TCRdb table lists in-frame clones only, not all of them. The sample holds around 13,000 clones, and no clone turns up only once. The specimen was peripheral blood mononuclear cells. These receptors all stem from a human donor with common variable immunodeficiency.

This CDR3 is CASRDRKSSEQYF. Incomplete CDR3 DNA: TGTGCCAGCAGGGACAGGAAAAGTTCCGAG. The chain uses TRBV2 and TRBJ2-7; 7 bases fit TRBD1. The read ends 3 residues early relative to the CDR3; the germline J gene fills the gap. Per germline, CDR1 SNHLY and CDR2 FYNNEI. The CDR3 loop spans 13 amino acids. After removal of 6 bases from V and 6 bases from J, the junction contained 8 bases not matched to a gene.

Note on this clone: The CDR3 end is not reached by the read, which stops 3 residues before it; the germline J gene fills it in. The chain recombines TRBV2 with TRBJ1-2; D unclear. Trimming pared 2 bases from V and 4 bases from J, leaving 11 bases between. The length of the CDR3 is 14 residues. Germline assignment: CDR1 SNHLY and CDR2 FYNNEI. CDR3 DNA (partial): TGTGCCAGCAGTGAATTCCTAACGGGCTATGGC. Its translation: CASSEFLTGYG. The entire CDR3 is CASSEFLTGYGYTF. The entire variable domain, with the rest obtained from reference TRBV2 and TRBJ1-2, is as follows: EPEVTQTPSHQVTQMGQEVILRCVPISNHLYFYWYRQILGQKVEFLVSFYNNEISEKSEIFDDQFSVERPDGSNFTLKIRSTKLEDSAMYFCASSEFLTGYGYTFGSGTRLTVV.

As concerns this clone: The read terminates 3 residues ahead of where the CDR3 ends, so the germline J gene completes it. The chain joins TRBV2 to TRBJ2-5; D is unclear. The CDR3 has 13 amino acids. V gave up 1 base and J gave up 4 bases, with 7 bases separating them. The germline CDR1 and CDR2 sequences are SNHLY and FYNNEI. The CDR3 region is CASSEVFRETQYF. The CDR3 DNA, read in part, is TGTGCCAGCAGTGAAGTCTTCCGAGAGACC.

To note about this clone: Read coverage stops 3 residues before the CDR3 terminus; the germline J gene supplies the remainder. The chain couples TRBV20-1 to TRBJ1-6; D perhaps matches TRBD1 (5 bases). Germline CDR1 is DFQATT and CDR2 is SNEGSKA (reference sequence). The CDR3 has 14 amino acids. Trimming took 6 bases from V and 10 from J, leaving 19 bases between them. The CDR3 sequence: CSARLRGNESPLHF. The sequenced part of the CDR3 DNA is TGCAGTGCCCGACTGCGGGGGAACGAGTCACCC.

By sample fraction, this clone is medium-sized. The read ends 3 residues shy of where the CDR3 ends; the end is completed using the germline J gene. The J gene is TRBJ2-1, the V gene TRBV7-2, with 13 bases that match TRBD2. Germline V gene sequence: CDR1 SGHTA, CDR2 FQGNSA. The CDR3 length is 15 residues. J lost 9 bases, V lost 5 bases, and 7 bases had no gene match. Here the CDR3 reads CASSVLAGGPREQFF. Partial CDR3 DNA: TGTGCCAGCAGCGTACTAGCGGGGGGGCCGCGTGAG.

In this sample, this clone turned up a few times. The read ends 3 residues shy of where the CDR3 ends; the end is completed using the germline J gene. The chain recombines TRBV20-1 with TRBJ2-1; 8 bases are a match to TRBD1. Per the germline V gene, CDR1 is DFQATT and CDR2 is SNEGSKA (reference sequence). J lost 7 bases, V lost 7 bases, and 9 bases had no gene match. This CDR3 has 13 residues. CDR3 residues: CSGRGQGGNEQFF. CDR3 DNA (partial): TGCAGTGGGAGAGGACAGGGCGGGAATGAG.

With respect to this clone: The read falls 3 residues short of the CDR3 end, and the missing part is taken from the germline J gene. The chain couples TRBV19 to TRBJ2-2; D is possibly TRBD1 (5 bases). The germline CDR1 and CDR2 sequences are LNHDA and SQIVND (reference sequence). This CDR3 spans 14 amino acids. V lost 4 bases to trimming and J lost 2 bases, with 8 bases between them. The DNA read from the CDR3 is TGTGCCAGTAGTACCGACAGAAACACCGGGGAG. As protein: CASSTDRNTGE. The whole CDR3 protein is CASSTDRNTGELFF.

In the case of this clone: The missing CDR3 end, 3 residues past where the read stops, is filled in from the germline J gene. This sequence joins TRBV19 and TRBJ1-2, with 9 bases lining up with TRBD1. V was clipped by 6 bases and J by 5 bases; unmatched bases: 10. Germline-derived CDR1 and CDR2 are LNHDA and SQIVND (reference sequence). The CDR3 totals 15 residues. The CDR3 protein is CASRARQGEVYGYTF. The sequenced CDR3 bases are TGTGCCAGTAGGGCCCGACAGGGGGAAGTATATGGC. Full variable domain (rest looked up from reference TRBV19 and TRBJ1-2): DGGITQSPKYLFRKEGQNVTLSCEQNLNHDAMYWYRQDPGQGLRLIYYSQIVNDFQKGDIAEGYSVSREKKESFPLTVTSAQKNPTAFYLCASRARQGEVYGYTFGSGTRLTVV.

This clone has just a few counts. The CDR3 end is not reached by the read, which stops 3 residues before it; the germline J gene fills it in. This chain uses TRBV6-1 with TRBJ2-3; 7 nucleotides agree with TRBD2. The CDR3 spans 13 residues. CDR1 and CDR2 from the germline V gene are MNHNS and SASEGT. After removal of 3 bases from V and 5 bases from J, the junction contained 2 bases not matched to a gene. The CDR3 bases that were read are TGTGCCAGCAGTGAGAGCGGGAAAGATACG. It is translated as CASSESGKDT. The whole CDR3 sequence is CASSESGKDTQYF.

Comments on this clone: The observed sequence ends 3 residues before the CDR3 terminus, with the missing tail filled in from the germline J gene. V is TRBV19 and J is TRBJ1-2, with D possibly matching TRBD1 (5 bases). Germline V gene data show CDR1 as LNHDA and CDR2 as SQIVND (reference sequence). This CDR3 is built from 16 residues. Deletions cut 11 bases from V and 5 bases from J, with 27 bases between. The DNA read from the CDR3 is TGTGCCGAAGGAAAGGACCACAGCGGGGGGGGGTATGGC. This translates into CAEGKDHSGGGYG. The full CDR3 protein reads CAEGKDHSGGGYGYTF.

CDR3: CASSPLVLQGTQYF. The sequenced part of the CDR3 DNA is TGTGCCAGCAGCCCCTTAGTCCTTCAGGGTACG. The chain has TRBV7-3 and TRBJ2-3; maybe TRBD1 (5 bases). The read terminates 3 residues before the CDR3 end, so the remaining end is supplied by the germline J gene. Germline V gene data show CDR1 as SGHTA and CDR2 as FQGTGA. Trimming removed 5 bases from V and 8 bases from J, with 17 bases in between. This CDR3 has 14 amino acids.

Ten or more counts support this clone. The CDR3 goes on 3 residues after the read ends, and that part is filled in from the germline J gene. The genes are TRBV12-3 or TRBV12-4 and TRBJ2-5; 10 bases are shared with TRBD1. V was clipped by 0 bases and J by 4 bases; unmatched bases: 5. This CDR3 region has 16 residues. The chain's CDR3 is CASSLAGQGFIETQYF. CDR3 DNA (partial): TGTGCCAGCAGTTTAGCGGGACAGGGGTTTATAGAGACC.

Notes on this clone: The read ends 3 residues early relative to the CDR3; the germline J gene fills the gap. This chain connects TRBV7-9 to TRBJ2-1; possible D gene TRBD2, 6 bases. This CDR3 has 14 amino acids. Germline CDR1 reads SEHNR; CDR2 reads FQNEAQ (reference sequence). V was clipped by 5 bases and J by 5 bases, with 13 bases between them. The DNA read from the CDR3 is TGTGCCAGCAGCCCTCGGGGGTCCGACAATGAG. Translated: CASSPRGSDNE. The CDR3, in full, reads CASSPRGSDNEQFF.

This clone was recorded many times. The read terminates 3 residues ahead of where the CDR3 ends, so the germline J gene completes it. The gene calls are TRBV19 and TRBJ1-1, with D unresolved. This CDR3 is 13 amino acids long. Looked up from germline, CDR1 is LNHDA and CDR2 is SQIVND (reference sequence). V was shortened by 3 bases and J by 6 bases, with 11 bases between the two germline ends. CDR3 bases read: TGTGCCAGTAGTATTCGGGGTGTGGCTGAA. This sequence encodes CASSIRGVAE. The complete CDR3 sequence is CASSIRGVAEAFF.

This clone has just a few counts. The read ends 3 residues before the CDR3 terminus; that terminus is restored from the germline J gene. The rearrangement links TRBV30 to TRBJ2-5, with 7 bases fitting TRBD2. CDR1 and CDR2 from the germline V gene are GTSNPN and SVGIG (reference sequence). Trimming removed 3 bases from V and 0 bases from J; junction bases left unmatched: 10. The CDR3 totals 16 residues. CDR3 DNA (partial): TGTGCCTGGAGGGAGACTAGCTACCCTTACCAAGAGACC. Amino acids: CAWRETSYPYQET. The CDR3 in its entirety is CAWRETSYPYQETQYF. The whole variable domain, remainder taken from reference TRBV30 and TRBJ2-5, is SQTIHQWPATLVQPVGSPLSLECTVEGTSNPNLYWYRQAAGRGLQLLFYSVGIGQISSEVPQNLSASRPQDRQFILSSKKLLLSDSGFYLCAWRETSYPYQETQYFGPGTRLLVL.

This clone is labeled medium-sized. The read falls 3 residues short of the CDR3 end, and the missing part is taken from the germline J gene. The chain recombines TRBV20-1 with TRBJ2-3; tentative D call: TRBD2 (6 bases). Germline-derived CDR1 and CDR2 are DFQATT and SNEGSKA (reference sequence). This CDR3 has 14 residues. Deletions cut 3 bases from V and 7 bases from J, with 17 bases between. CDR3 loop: CSARGTFGAYTQYF. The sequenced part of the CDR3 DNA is TGCAGTGCTAGGGGGACTTTTGGAGCTTATACG.

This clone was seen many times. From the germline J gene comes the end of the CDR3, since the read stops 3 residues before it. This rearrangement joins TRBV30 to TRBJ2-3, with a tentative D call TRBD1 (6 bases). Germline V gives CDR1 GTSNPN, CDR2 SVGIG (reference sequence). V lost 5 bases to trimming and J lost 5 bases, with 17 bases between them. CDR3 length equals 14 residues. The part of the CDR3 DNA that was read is TGTGCCTGGGGAACGACAGGACGAGAAGATACG. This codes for CAWGTTGREDT. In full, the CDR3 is CAWGTTGREDTQYF.

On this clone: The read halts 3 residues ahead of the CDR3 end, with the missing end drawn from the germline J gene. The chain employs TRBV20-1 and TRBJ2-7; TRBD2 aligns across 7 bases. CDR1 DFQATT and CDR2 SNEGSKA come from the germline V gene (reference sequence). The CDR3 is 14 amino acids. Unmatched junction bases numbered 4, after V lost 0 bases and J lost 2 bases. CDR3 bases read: TGCAGTGCTAGAGAGGCCCGGGGGGCCTACGAG. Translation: CSAREARGAYE. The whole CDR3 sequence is CSAREARGAYEQYF.

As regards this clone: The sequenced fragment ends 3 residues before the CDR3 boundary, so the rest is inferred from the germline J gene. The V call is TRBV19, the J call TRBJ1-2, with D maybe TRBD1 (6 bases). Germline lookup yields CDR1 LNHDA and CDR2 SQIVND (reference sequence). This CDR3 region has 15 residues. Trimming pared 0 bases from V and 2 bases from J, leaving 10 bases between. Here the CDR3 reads CASSIETGWNYGYTF. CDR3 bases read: TGTGCCAGTAGTATAGAAACAGGGTGGAACTATGGC.

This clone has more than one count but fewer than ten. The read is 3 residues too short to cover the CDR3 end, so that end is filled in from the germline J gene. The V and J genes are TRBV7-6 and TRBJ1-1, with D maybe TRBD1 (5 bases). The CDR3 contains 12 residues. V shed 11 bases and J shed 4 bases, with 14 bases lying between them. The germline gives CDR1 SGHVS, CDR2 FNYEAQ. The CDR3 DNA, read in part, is TGTGCCGCGTTCGGGGGGGGCACTGAA. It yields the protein CAAFGGGTE. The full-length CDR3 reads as CAAFGGGTEAFF.